What follows is one T cell receptor beta chain and its context. Its antigen is undetermined. Whereas donors were nominally healthy upon sampling, unrecorded immune exposures were probable. The source of the sample is a study of cytomegalovirus exposure and HLA in healthy donors. Overall study context: Earlier sequencing of 150 million to 200 million T cells yielded 95 million to 120 million unique TCR beta sequences.

Germline-derived CDR1 and CDR2 are SGDLS and YYNGEE. J lost 1 base, V lost 3 bases, and 4 bases had no gene match. This CDR3 has 16 residues. Overall study results and limits: The classifier, whose performance was assessed in both the original and validation cohorts, reportedly diagnosed cytomegalovirus status with high specificity and sensitivity.

This PCR relied on a set of 60 Vbeta primers and 13 Jbeta primers. Sequencing used immunoSEQ multiplex PCR; TCRdb keeps in-frame clones, though not all of them. The sample holds about 99,000 clones, around 67% seen once. V and J are TRBV9 and TRBJ2-3, with 11 nucleotides matching TRBD2. Sequencing was done on a sample of PBMCs. The source is a woman aged 50 to 60 in good health and CMV-seronegative. CDR3 nucleotide sequence: TGTGCCAGCAGCGCGGAACTAGCGGGAGGCACAGATACGCAGTATTTT. This sequence encodes CASSAELAGGTDTQYF.